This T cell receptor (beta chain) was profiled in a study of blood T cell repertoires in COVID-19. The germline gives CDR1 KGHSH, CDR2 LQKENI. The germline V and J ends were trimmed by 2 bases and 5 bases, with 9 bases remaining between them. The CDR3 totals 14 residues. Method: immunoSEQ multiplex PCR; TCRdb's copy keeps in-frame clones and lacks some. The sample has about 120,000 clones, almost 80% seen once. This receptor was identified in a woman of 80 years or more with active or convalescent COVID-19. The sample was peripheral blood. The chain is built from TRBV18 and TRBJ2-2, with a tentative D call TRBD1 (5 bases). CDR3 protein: CASSPGRETGELFF. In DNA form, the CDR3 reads TGTGCCAGCTCACCAGGCAGGGAAACCGGGGAGCTGTTTTTT.